This is a list of T cell receptor beta chains from one sample in a study of T cells in Graves' hyperthyroidism and ophthalmopathy. TCRdb independently ran MiXCR on the multiplex PCR reads; one entry per CDR3 protein. The sample yields about 560,000 distinct CDR3 sequences, roughly a sixth seen once. The sequenced sample was blood. The receptors derive from a woman aged 18 to 35 with Graves' hyperthyroidism. CDR3s include the opening cysteine and the closing phenylalanine or tryptophan. Each record gives: J gene, clone size, CDR3 length, D gene, V gene, CDR3 protein, CDR3 DNA. D genes are given only for firm matches. The size field is filled for only some rows; it gives once, few, many or a size class.

TRBJ1-6 | few | 15 | . | TRBV12-3/TRBV12-4 | CASSFAGGKNSPLHF | TGTGCCAGCAGTTTTGCTGGGGGGAAGAATTCACCCCTCCACTTT
TRBJ2-5 | . | 16 | TRBD2 | TRBV6-5 | CASSYAGVTFKETQYF | TGTGCCAGCAGTTATGCGGGGGTCACGTTCAAGGAGACCCAGTACTTC
TRBJ2-3 | many | 14 | . | TRBV5-4 | CASSGVMVPDTQYF | TGTGCCAGCAGCGGGGTGATGGTTCCAGATACGCAGTATTTT
TRBJ2-2 | . | 15 | . | TRBV4-2 | CASSQETGTTGELFF | TGTGCCAGCAGCCAAGAAACAGGGACCACCGGGGAGCTGTTTTTT
TRBJ2-3 | . | 14 | TRBD2 | TRBV10-3 | CAISRGGATDTQYF | TGTGCCATCAGCCGCGGGGGGGCGACAGATACGCAGTATTTT
TRBJ1-1 | few | 11 | . | TRBV6-2/TRBV6-3 | CASGTTAEAFF | TGTGCCAGCGGGACAACGGCTGAAGCTTTCTTT
TRBJ2-1 | . | 16 | . | TRBV2 | CASSESPLSSYNEQFF | TGTGCCAGCAGTGAATCCCCGTTGAGCTCCTACAATGAGCAGTTCTTC
TRBJ1-1 | many | 15 | . | TRBV7-2 | CASSRPPGVNTEAFF | TGTGCCAGCAGCCGCCCCCCGGGGGTGAACACTGAAGCTTTCTTT
TRBJ2-7 | . | 11 | . | TRBV20-1 | CSASSSYEQYF | TGCAGTGCTAGTTCTTCCTACGAGCAGTACTTC
TRBJ1-3 | . | 14 | . | TRBV19 | CASSIRGSGNTIYF | TGTGCCAGTAGTATACGCGGTTCTGGAAACACCATATATTTT
TRBJ1-3 | . | 16 | . | TRBV3-1 | CASSNSDQGAGNTIYF | TGTGCCAGCAGCAACTCTGACCAGGGAGCTGGAAACACCATATATTTT
TRBJ1-5 | many | 17 | TRBD1 | TRBV5-5 | CASSENLGQGVSQPQHF | TGTGCCAGCAGCGAGAACCTAGGACAGGGCGTGAGTCAGCCCCAGCATTTT
TRBJ2-7 | . | 14 | . | TRBV11-3 | CASSLNPSGNEQYF | TGTGCCAGCAGCTTAAACCCCTCGGGGAATGAGCAGTACTTC
TRBJ2-1 | few | 18 | . | TRBV27 | CASSLRFSRPTPYNEQFF | TGTGCCAGCAGTTTGCGGTTCTCCAGGCCAACCCCCTACAATGAGCAGTTCTTC
TRBJ1-2 | . | 13 | . | TRBV20-1 | CSARIQGIASYTF | TGCAGTGCTAGAATTCAGGGGATCGCTAGCTACACCTTC
TRBJ2-3 | few | 13 | TRBD1 | TRBV27 | CASMTGTTDTQYF | TGTGCCAGCATGACAGGGACCACAGATACGCAGTATTTT
TRBJ1-5 | many | 15 | . | TRBV28 | CASLKHRASSQPQHF | TGTGCCAGCCTAAAACACAGGGCCAGTAGTCAGCCCCAGCATTTT
TRBJ1-3 | many | 16 | . | TRBV7-9 | CASSLVLPNSGNTIYF | TGTGCCAGCAGCTTAGTTCTCCCTAACTCTGGAAACACCATATATTTT
TRBJ1-3 | . | 15 | . | TRBV10-3 | CAISEWSQTGNTIYF | TGTGCCATCAGTGAGTGGTCTCAGACTGGAAACACCATATATTTT
TRBJ2-3 | many | 14 | TRBD2 | TRBV29-1 | CSVERREKTDTQYF | TGCAGCGTTGAACGGCGGGAGAAAACAGATACGCAGTATTTT
TRBJ2-1 | few | 15 | . | TRBV6-2/TRBV6-3 | CASTIGRGYYNEQFF | TGTGCCAGCACCATCGGTAGGGGCTACTACAATGAGCAGTTCTTC
TRBJ2-3 | many | 14 | . | TRBV11-2 | CASSPGTSTDTQYF | TGTGCCAGCAGCCCGGGAACTAGCACAGATACGCAGTATTTT
TRBJ2-3 | many | 14 | TRBD1 | TRBV5-4 | CASSLGQGANTQYF | TGTGCCAGCAGCTTGGGACAGGGAGCAAATACGCAGTATTTT
TRBJ2-7 | . | 13 | . | TRBV29-1 | CSIRRASSYEQYF | TGCAGCATCCGCAGGGCTAGCTCCTACGAGCAGTACTTC
TRBJ2-1 | . | 16 | TRBD2 | TRBV5-1 | CASSLGGLAGDNEQFF | TGCGCCAGCAGCTTGGGTGGACTAGCGGGAGACAATGAGCAGTTCTTC
TRBJ1-4 | . | 19 | . | TRBV24-1 | CATSDLPTGKAATNEKLFF | TGTGCCACCAGTGATTTACCGACAGGAAAGGCGGCAACTAATGAAAAACTGTTTTTT
TRBJ2-7 | few | 13 | . | TRBV30 | CAWSARLDGEQYF | TGTGCCTGGAGTGCCCGGCTAGATGGCGAGCAGTACTTC
TRBJ2-1 | many | 15 | TRBD2 | TRBV11-3 | CASSLVLAGGREQFF | TGTGCCAGCAGCTTAGTTCTAGCGGGGGGACGAGAGCAGTTCTTC
TRBJ2-3 | many | 15 | TRBD1 | TRBV13 | CASSLGTGPGDTQYF | TGTGCCAGCAGCTTAGGGACAGGGCCGGGAGATACGCAGTATTTT
TRBJ2-3 | few | 15 | TRBD2 | TRBV6-4 | CASSQAGGSADTQYF | TGTGCCAGCAGCCAGGCGGGGGGCAGCGCAGATACGCAGTATTTT
TRBJ1-1 | few | 15 | . | TRBV24-1 | CATSDSRTPNTEAFF | TGTGCCACCAGTGATTCCCGGACACCGAACACTGAAGCTTTCTTT
TRBJ2-6 | . | 16 | . | TRBV19 | CASTKQGTRGANVLTF | TGTGCCAGTACCAAACAGGGAACGAGGGGGGCCAACGTCCTGACTTTC
TRBJ2-3 | . | 16 | TRBD2 | TRBV19 | CASSTQLAGATDTQYF | TGTGCCAGTAGTACCCAACTAGCGGGAGCCACAGATACGCAGTATTTT
TRBJ1-4 | many | 15 | . | TRBV12-3/TRBV12-4 | CASSLEQGTNEKLFF | TGTGCCAGCAGTTTAGAACAGGGAACTAATGAAAAACTGTTTTTT
TRBJ2-2 | few | 18 | TRBD1 | TRBV4-3 | CASSQDKTGTGDTGELFF | TGCGCCAGCAGCCAAGACAAAACCGGGACAGGGGACACCGGGGAGCTGTTTTTT
TRBJ2-1 | many | 13 | TRBD1 | TRBV7-8 | CASSTDRYNEQFF | TGTGCCAGCAGCACGGACAGGTACAATGAGCAGTTCTTC
TRBJ2-4 | once | 14 | . | TRBV10-1 | CASSETAGTNIQYF | TGCGCCAGCAGTGAGACAGCAGGGACCAACATTCAGTACTTC
TRBJ1-2 | few | 15 | . | TRBV15 | CATSEGPFVDYGYTF | TGTGCCACCAGCGAGGGACCTTTTGTAGACTATGGCTACACCTTC
TRBJ2-1 | . | 16 | . | TRBV4-1 | CASRNALDYLYNEQFF | TGCGCCAGCAGAAATGCCCTGGACTACCTCTACAATGAGCAGTTCTTC
TRBJ1-4 | many | 14 | TRBD1 | TRBV7-9 | CASSPGQGYEKLFF | TGTGCCAGCAGTCCGGGACAGGGTTATGAAAAACTGTTTTTT
TRBJ1-1 | many | 16 | TRBD1 | TRBV27 | CASSRRTGTLNTEAFF | TGTGCCAGTAGCCGTCGGACAGGGACCCTTAACACTGAAGCTTTCTTT
TRBJ2-7 | many | 12 | TRBD2 | TRBV6-1 | CATRTSVYEQYF | TGTGCCACCCGGACTAGCGTCTACGAGCAGTACTTC
TRBJ2-1 | . | 17 | TRBD2 | TRBV6-1 | CASRLAGLRDSYNEQFF | TGTGCCAGCCGGCTAGCGGGCTTAAGAGACTCCTACAATGAGCAGTTCTTC
TRBJ2-7 | few | 15 | TRBD2 | TRBV7-9 | CASTFRGESSYEQYF | TGTGCCAGCACCTTCCGGGGGGAGAGCTCCTACGAGCAGTACTTC
TRBJ2-1 | many | 16 | TRBD2 | TRBV11-2 | CASSLKREGSYNEQFF | TGTGCCAGCAGCTTAAAGCGGGAGGGCTCCTACAATGAGCAGTTCTTC
TRBJ2-2 | . | 17 | TRBD2 | TRBV13 | CAGLPGRSGTNTGELFF | TGTGCCGGCCTCCCGGGGCGTAGCGGGACGAACACCGGGGAGCTGTTTTTT
TRBJ2-7 | few | 13 | . | TRBV6-2/TRBV6-3 | CASSSDPRYEQYF | TGTGCCAGCAGCTCCGACCCACGCTACGAGCAGTACTTC
TRBJ1-3 | many | 18 | . | TRBV20-1 | CSARWAGTSSTSGNTIYF | TGCAGTGCTAGATGGGCCGGGACATCAAGCACCTCCGGAAACACCATATATTTT
TRBJ1-2 | many | 16 | TRBD1 | TRBV2 | CASSLRTPGGAEGYTF | TGTGCCAGCAGTTTACGTACCCCAGGGGGCGCGGAGGGCTACACCTTC
TRBJ2-5 | many | 15 | TRBD1 | TRBV30 | CAWSIGTGRLETQYF | TGTGCCTGGAGTATCGGGACAGGTCGGTTAGAGACCCAGTACTTC
TRBJ2-3 | few | 18 | . | TRBV10-3 | CAISDYEGRGPLPDTQYF | TGTGCCATCAGTGATTACGAGGGCAGGGGACCCCTACCGGATACGCAGTATTTT
TRBJ1-1 | many | 17 | TRBD1 | TRBV5-1 | CASSPQGQGRMNTEAFF | TGCGCCAGCAGCCCACAAGGACAGGGAAGAATGAACACTGAAGCTTTCTTT
TRBJ1-1 | many | 17 | TRBD1 | TRBV6-1 | CASSEAGQGFGNTEAFF | TGTGCCAGCAGTGAAGCGGGACAGGGGTTTGGGAACACTGAAGCTTTCTTT
TRBJ2-7 | many | 14 | TRBD2 | TRBV20-1 | CSAYDGTSPYEQYF | TGCAGTGCTTATGACGGGACTAGTCCCTACGAGCAGTACTTC
TRBJ1-2 | many | 11 | . | TRBV12-3/TRBV12-4 | CASSPLWGYTF | TGTGCCAGCAGTCCCCTGTGGGGCTACACCTTC
TRBJ2-7 | few | 16 | TRBD2 | TRBV5-1 | CASTGLAGETPYEQYF | TGCGCCAGCACCGGACTAGCGGGAGAAACTCCCTACGAGCAGTACTTC